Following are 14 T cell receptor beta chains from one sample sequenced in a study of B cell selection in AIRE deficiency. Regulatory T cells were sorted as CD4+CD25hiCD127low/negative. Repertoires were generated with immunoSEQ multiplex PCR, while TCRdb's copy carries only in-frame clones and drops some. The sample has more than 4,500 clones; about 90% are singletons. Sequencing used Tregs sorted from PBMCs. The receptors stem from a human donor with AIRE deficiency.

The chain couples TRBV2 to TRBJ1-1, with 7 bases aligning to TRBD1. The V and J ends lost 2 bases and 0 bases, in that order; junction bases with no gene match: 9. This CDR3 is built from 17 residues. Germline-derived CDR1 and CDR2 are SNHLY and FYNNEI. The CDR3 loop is CASSERRGRGLNTEAFF. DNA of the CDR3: TGTGCCAGCAGTGAAAGGAGGGGCAGGGGGTTGAACACTGAAGCTTTCTTT.

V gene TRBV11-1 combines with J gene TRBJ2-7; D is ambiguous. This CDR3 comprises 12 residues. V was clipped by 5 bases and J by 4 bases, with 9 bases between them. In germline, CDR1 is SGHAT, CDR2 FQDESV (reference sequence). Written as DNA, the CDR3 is TGTGCCAGCAGCCCTTGGACGTACGAGCAGTACTTC. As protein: CASSPWTYEQYF.

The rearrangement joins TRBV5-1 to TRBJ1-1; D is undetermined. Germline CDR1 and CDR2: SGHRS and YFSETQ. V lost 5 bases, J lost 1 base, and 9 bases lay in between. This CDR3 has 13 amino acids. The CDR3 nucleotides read TGCGCCAGCAGTCAACACCGGAACACTGAAGCTTTCTTT. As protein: CASSQHRNTEAFF.

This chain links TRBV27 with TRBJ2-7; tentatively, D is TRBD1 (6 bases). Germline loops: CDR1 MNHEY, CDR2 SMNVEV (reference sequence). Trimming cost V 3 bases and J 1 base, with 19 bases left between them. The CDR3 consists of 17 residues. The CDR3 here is CASSFSRGRALSYEQYF. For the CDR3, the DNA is TGTGCCAGCAGTTTCTCCAGGGGCCGAGCCCTTTCCTACGAGCAGTACTTC.

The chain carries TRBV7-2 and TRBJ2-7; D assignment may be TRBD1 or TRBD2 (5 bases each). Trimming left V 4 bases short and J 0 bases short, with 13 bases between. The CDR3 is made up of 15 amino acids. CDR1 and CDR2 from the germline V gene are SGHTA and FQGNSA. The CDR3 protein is CASSYLGDGSYEQYF. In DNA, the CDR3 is TGTGCCAGCAGCTATCTCGGGGACGGCTCCTACGAGCAGTACTTC.

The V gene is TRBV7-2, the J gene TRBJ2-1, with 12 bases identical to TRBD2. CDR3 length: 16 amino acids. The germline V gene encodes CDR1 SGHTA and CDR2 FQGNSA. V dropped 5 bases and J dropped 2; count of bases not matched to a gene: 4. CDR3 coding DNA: TGTGCCAGCAGCCCACGACTAGCGGGAGCCTACAATGAGCAGTTCTTC. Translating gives CASSPRLAGAYNEQFF.

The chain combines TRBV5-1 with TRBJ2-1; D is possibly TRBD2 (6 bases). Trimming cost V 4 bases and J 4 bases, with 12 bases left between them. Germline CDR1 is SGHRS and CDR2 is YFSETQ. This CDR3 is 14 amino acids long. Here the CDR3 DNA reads TGCGCCAGCAGCGTCGGGACTCTATACAATGAGCAGTTCTTC. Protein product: CASSVGTLYNEQFF.

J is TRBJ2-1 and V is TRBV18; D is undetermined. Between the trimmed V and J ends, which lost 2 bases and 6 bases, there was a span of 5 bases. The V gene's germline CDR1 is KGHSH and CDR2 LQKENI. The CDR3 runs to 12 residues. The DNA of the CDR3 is TGTGCCAGCTCACCATTAGCCAATGAGCAGTTCTTC. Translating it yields CASSPLANEQFF.

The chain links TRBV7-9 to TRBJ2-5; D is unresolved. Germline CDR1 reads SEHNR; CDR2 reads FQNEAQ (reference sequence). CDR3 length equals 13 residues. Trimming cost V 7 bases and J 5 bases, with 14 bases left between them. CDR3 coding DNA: TGTGCCAGCACCCCCACAGAAAGCGAGACCCAGTACTTC. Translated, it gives CASTPTESETQYF.

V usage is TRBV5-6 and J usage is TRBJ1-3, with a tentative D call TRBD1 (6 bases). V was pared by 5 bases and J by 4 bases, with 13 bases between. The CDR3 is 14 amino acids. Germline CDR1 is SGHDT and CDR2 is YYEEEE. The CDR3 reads CASSRQVFGNTIYF. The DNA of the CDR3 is TGTGCCAGCAGTAGACAGGTGTTCGGAAACACCATATATTTT.

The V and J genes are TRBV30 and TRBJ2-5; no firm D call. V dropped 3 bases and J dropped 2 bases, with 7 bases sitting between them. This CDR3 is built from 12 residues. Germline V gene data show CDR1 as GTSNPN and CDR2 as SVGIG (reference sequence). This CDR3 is CAWSRFQETQYF. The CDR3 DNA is TGTGCCTGGAGCAGATTTCAAGAGACCCAGTACTTC.

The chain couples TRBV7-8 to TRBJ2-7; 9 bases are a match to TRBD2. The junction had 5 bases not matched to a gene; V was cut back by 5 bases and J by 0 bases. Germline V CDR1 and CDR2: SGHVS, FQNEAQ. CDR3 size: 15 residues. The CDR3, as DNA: TGTGCCAGCAGCGGGGGGACTAGCAGCTCCTACGAGCAGTACTTC. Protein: CASSGGTSSSYEQYF. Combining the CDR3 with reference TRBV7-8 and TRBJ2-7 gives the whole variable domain GAGVSQSPRYKVAKRGQDVALRCDPISGHVSLFWYQQALGQGPEFLTYFQNEAQLDKSGLPSDRFFAERPEGSVSTLKIQRTQQEDSAVYLCASSGGTSSSYEQYFGPGTRLTVT.

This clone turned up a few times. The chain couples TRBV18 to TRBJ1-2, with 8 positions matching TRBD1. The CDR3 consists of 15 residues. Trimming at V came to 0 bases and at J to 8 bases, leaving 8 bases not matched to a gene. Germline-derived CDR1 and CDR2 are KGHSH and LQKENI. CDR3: CASSPPKKTGDGYTF. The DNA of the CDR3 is TGTGCCAGCTCACCACCTAAAAAGACAGGGGACGGCTACACCTTC.

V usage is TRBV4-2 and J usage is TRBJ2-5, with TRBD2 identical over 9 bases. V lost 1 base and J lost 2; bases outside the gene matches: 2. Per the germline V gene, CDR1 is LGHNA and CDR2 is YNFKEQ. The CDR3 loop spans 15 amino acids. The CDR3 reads CASSQVAGEQETQYF. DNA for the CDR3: TGTGCCAGCAGCCAAGTAGCGGGGGAGCAAGAGACCCAGTACTTC.